This is a list of T cell receptor beta chains from one sample in a study of T-cell reconstitution after alpha-beta-depleted transplantation in children. TCRdb reanalysed the PCR reads using MiXCR and keeps one entry per CDR3 protein. The sample yields fewer than 130,000 distinct CDR3 sequences, 10% seen once. This sample comprised PBMCs from the stem cell graft donor, obtained from the stem cell graft. The receptors come from a human donor who donated a stem cell graft to a child with acute lymphoblastic leukemia. The conserved cysteine and the conserved F or W are not part of the CDR3 here. Fields, in order: V gene, D gene, CDR3 protein. A D gene is named only where the DNA matches it firmly.

v_gene: TRBV11-3
d_gene: TRBD1
CDR3aa: ASSQGVTSTDTQY

v_gene: TRBV3-1
d_gene: -
CDR3aa: ASSQELASTGELF

v_gene: TRBV6-1
d_gene: -
CDR3aa: ASSEAGRAYNEQF

v_gene: TRBV12-3/TRBV12-4
d_gene: -
CDR3aa: ASKDRAGVLT

v_gene: TRBV29-1
d_gene: -
CDR3aa: SGGRDSYNEQF

v_gene: TRBV19
d_gene: TRBD1
CDR3aa: ASSTLTGTGNPGQPQH

v_gene: TRBV12-3/TRBV12-4
d_gene: -
CDR3aa: ASSLAPPGQLYIQY

v_gene: TRBV7-7
d_gene: -
CDR3aa: AGRVSNTGELF

v_gene: TRBV7-9
d_gene: -
CDR3aa: ASSLGATEVTEAF

v_gene: TRBV24-1
d_gene: -
CDR3aa: ATSEKDNRDSNQPQH

v_gene: TRBV5-1
d_gene: -
CDR3aa: ASSPLGPGANVLT

v_gene: TRBV10-3
d_gene: -
CDR3aa: AISTGPARGTQY

v_gene: TRBV6-5
d_gene: -
CDR3aa: ASSYSPLTFEKLF

v_gene: TRBV6-5
d_gene: TRBD1
CDR3aa: ASSYSPNLGQRNTIY

v_gene: TRBV28
d_gene: TRBD1
CDR3aa: ASSSFDRGRDRNTIY

v_gene: TRBV30
d_gene: TRBD1
CDR3aa: AWSVPTGLTGNTIY

v_gene: TRBV12-3/TRBV12-4
d_gene: -
CDR3aa: ASGGQTGELF

v_gene: TRBV5-6
d_gene: TRBD2
CDR3aa: ASSLELARYNEQF

v_gene: TRBV28
d_gene: -
CDR3aa: ASTDSRSNYEQY

v_gene: TRBV5-1
d_gene: -
CDR3aa: ASSLAKGSYEQY

v_gene: TRBV3-1
d_gene: TRBD1
CDR3aa: ASSYRTGGTGANVLT

v_gene: TRBV5-1
d_gene: TRBD1
CDR3aa: ASSIGQGGGYT